This TCR beta chain was recorded in a study of T cells in Graves' hyperthyroidism and ophthalmopathy. On the study more broadly: Pretreatment peripheral blood was obtained at initial diagnosis.

Clinical symptoms, serum thyroxine and TRAb, thyroid ultrasound and orbital computed tomography together formed the diagnostic basis. Researchers amplified the TCR beta CDR3 regions from RNA transcripts. The HTBI primer set served for first-round RT-PCR of the TCR CDR3. TCRdb re-called the multiplex PCR reads through MiXCR, storing one row per CDR3 protein. The data contain 300,000 to 450,000 distinct CDR3 sequences, about 18% of them seen just once; the ten biggest clones take up approximately 35%. The specimen was blood. This TCR came from a woman aged 25-40 years with Graves' hyperthyroidism that later progressed to Graves' ophthalmopathy.

CDR3 bases: TGCGCCAGCAGCCAAGTGGCCAGCCAAGAGACCCAGTACTTC. Residues: CASSQVASQETQYF. This chain links TRBV4-1 with TRBJ2-5; no definite D call. Germline values: CDR1 MGHRA, CDR2 YSYEKL. Trimming took off 1 base at V and 1 base at J, with 7 bases between the two ends. This CDR3 is 14 amino acids long.